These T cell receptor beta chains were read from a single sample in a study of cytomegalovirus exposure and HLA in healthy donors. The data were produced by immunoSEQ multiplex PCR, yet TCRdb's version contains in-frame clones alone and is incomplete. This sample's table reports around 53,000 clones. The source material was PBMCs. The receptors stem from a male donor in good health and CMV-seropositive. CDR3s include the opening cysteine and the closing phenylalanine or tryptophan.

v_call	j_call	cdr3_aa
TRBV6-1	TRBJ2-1	CASSEPTGTNEQFF
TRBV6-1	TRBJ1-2	CANKGDPLGGYTF
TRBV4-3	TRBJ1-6	CASSQDPLPGGSPLHF
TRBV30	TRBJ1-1	CAWSDLQEGTEAFF
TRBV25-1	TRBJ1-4	CASSESRGRGVDEKLFF
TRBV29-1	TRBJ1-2	CSVDGGSYGYTF
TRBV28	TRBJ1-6	CASKTPSEDRGWYSPLHF
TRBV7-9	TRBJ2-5	CASSLRGIQETQYF
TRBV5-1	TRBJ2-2	CASSTGTQGTGELFF
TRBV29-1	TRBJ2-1	CSVDGQDTSTYNEQFF
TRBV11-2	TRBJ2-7	CASSAGTGGYEQYF
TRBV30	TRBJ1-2	CAWSYWLVNRESSNYGYTF
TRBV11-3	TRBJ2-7	CARPSGTADYEQYF